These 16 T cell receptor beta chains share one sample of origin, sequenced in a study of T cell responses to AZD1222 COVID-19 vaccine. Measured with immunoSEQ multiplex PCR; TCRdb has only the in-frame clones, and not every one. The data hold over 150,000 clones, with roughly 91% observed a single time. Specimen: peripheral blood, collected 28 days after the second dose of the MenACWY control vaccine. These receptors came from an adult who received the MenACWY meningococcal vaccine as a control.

This CDR3 reads CASRHRGRDTGELFF. The CDR3 region has the DNA TGTGCCAGCAGGCACAGGGGGAGGGACACCGGGGAGCTGTTTTTT. The chain is built from TRBV6-5 and TRBJ2-2; TRBD1 is a possible D gene (8 bases). Trimming removed 6 bases from V and 3 bases from J, with 14 bases in between. The CDR3 has 15 residues. Germline values: CDR1 MNHEY, CDR2 SVGAGI.

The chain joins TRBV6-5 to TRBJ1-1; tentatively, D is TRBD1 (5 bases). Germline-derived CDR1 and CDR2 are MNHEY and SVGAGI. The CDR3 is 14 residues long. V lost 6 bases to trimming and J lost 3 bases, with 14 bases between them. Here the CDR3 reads CASRSGTAYTEAFF. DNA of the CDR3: TGTGCCAGCAGATCCGGGACGGCTTACACTGAAGCTTTCTTT.

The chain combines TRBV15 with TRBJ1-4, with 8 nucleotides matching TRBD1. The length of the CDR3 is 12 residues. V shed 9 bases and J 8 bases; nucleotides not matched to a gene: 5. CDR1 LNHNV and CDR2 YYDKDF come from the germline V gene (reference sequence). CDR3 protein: CATRQGREKLFF. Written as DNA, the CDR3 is TGTGCCACGCGACAGGGGAGGGAAAAACTGTTTTTT.

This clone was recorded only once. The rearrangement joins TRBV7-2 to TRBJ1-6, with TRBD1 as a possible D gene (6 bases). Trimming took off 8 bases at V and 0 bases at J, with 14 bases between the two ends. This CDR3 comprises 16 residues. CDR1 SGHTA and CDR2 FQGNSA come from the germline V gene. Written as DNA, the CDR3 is TGTGCCAGCTCCCCCAGGGGTAGCTCCTATAATTCACCCCTCCACTTT. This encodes CASSPRGSSYNSPLHF. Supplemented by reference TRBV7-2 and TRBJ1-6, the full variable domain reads GAGVSQSPSNKVTEKGKDVELRCDPISGHTALYWYRQSLGQGLEFLIYFQGNSAPDKSGLPSDRFSAERTGGSVSTLTIQRTQQEDSAVYLCASSPRGSSYNSPLHFGNGTRLTVT.

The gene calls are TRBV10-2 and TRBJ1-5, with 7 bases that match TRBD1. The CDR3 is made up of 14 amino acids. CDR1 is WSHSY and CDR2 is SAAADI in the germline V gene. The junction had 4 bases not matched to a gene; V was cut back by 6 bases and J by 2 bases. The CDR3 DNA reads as TGCGCCAGCAGGAGGGGGCAGGGCAATCAGCCCCAGCATTTT. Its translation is CASRRGQGNQPQHF.

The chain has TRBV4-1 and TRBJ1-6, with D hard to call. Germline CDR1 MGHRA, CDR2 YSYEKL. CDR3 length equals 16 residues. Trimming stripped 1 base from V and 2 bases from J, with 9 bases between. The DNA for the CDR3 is TGCGCCAGCAGCCAAGCTAGAGGGACCTATAATTCACCCCTCCACTTT. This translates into CASSQARGTYNSPLHF.

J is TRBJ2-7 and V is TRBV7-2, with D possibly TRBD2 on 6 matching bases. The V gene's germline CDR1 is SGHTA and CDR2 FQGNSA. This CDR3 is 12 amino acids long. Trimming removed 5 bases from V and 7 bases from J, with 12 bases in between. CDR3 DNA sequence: TGTGCCAGCAGCCCTTACGGGGGTGAGCAGTACTTC. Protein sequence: CASSPYGGEQYF.

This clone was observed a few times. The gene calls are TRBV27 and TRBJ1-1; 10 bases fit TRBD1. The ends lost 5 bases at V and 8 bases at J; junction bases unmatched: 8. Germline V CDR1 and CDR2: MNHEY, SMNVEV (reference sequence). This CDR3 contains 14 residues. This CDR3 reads CASSPGTGVPEAFF. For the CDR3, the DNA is TGTGCCAGCAGTCCGGGGACAGGGGTGCCCGAAGCTTTCTTT.

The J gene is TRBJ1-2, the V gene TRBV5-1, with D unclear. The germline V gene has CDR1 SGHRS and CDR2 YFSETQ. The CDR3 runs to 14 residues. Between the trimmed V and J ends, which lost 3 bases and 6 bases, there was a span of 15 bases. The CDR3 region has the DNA TGCGCCAGCAGCTCCCGGGATCCTTCGGATGGCTACACCTTC. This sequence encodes CASSSRDPSDGYTF.

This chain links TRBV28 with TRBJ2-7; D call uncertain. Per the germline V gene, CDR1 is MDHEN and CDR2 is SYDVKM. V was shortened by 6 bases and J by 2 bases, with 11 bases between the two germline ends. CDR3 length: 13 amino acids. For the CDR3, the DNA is TGTGCCAGCAGCCTCGGCCCAGCCTACGAGCAGTACTTC. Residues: CASSLGPAYEQYF.

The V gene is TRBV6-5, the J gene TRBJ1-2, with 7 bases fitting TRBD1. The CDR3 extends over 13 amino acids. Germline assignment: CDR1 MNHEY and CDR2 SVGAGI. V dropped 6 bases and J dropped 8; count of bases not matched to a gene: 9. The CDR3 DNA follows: TGTGCCAGCAGGCCTCGGACAGGAGACGGCTACACCTTC. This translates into CASRPRTGDGYTF.

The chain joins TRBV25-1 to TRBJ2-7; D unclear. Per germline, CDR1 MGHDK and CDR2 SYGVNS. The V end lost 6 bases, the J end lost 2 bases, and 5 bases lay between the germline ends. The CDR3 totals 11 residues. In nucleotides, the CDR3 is TGTGCCAGCAGAGAGGCCTACGAGCAGTACTTC. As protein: CASREAYEQYF.

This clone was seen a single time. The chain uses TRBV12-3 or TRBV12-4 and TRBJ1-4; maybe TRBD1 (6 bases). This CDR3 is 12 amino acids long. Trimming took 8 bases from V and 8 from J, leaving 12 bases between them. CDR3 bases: TGTGCCAGCGGACAGCTGGGGGAAAAACTGTTTTTT. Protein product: CASGQLGEKLFF.

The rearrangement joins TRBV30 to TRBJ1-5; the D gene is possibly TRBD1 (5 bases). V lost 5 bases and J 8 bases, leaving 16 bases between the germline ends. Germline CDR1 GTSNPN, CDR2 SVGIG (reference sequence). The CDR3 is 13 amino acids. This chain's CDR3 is CAWGKGFDKPQHF. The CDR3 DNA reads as TGTGCCTGGGGGAAGGGGTTTGACAAGCCCCAGCATTTT.

For the CDR3, the DNA is TGTGCCATCGAGACAGGGTTTGGCTACACCTTC. Translation gives CAIETGFGYTF. This chain joins TRBV12-3 or TRBV12-4 and TRBJ1-2, with TRBD1 identical over 7 bases. After removal of 10 bases from V and 7 bases from J, the junction contained 6 bases not matched to a gene. The CDR3 is 11 residues long.

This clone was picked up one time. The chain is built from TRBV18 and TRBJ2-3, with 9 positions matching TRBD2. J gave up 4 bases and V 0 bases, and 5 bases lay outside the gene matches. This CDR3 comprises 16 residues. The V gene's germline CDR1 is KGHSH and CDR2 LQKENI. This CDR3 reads CASSPPSGGIPDTQYF. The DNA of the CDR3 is TGTGCCAGCTCACCACCTAGCGGGGGCATCCCAGATACGCAGTATTTT.